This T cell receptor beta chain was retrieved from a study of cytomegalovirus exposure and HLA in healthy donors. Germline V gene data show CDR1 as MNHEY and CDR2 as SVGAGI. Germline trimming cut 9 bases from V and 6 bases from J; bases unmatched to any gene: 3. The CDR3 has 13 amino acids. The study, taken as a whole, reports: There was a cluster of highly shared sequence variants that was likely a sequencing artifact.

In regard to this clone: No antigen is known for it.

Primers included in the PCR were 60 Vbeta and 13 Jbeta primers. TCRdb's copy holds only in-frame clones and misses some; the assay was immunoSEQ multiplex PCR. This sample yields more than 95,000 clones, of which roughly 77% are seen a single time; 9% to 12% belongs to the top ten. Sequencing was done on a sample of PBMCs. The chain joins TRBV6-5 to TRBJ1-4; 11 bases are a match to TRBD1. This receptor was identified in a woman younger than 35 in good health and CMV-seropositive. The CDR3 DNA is TGTGCCAGTAGGACAGGGGGCGATGAAAAACTGTTTTTT. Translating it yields CASRTGGDEKLFF.